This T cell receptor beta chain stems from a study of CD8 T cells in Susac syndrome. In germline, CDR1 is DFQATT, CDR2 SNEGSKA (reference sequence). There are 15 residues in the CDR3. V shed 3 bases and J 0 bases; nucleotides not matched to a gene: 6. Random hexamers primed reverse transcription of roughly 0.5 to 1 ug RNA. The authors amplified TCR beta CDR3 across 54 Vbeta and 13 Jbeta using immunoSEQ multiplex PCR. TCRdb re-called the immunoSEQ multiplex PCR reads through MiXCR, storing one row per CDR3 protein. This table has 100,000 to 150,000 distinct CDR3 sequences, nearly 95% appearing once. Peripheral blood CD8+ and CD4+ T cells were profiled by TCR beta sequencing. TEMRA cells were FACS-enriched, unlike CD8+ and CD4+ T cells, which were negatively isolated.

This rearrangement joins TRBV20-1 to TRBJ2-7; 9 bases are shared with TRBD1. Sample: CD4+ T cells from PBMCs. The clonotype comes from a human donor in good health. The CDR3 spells CSASRDRGNSYEQYF. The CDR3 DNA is TGCAGTGCTAGTCGTGACAGGGGGAACTCCTACGAGCAGTACTTC.